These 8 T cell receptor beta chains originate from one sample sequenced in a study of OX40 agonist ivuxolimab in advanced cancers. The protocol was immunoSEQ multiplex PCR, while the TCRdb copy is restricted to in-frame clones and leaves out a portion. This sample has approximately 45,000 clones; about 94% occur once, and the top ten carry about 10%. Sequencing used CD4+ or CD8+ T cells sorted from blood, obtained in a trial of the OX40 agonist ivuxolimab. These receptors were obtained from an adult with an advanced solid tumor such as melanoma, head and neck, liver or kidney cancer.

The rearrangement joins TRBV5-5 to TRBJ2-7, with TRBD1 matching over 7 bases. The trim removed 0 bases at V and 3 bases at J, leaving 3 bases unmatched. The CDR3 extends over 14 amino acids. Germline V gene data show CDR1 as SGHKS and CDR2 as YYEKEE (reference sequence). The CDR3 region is CASSLGNRGYEQYF. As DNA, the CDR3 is TGTGCCAGCAGCTTGGGCAACAGGGGCTACGAGCAGTACTTC.

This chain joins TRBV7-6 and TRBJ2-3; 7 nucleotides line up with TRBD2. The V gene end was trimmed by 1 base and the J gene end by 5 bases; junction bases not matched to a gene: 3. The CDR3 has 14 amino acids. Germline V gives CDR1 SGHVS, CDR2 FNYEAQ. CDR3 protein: CASSLGGGKDTQYF. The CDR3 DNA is TGTGCCAGCAGCTTAGGCGGGGGAAAAGATACGCAGTATTTT.

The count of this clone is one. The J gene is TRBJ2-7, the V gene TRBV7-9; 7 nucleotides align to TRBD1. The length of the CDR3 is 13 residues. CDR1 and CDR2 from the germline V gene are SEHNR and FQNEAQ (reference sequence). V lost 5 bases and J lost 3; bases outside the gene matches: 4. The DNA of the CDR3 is TGTGCCAGCAGCCACCGGGACAGCTACGAGCAGTACTTC. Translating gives CASSHRDSYEQYF.

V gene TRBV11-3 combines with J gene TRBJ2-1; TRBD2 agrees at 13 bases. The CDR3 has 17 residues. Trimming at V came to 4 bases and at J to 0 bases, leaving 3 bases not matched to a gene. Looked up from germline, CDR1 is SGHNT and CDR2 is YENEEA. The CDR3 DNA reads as TGTGCCAGCAGCTCCTGGACTAGCGGGAGCTCCTACAATGAGCAGTTCTTC. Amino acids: CASSSWTSGSSYNEQFF. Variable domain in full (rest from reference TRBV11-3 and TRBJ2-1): EAGVVQSPRYKIIEKKQPVAFWCNPISGHNTLYWYLQNLGQGPELLIRYENEEAVDDSQLPKDRFSAERLKGVDSTLKIQPAELGDSAVYLCASSSWTSGSSYNEQFFGPGTRLTVL.

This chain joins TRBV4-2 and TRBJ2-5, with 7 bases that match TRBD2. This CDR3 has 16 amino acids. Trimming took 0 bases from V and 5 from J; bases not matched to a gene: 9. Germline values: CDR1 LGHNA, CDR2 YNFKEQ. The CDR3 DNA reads TGTGCCAGCAGCCAAGATAGTAGGACTAGTATGGAGACCCAGTACTTC. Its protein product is CASSQDSRTSMETQYF.

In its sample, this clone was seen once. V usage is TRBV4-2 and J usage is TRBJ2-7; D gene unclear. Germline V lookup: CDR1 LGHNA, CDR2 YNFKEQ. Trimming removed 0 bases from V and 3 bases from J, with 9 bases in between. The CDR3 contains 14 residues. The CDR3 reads CASSQEGSYYEQYF. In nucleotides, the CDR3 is TGTGCCAGCAGCCAAGAGGGTAGCTACTACGAGCAGTACTTC.

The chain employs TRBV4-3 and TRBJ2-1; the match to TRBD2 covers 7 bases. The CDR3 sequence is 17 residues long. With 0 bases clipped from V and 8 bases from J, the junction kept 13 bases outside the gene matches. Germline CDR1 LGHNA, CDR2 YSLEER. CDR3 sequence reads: CASSQDPLRAGEYEQFF. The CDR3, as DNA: TGCGCCAGCAGCCAAGACCCCCTTAGGGCGGGAGAGTATGAGCAGTTCTTC.

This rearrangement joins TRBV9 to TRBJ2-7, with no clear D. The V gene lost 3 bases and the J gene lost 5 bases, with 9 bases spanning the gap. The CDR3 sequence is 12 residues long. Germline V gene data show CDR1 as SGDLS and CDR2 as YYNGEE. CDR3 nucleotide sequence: TGTGCCAGCAGCGGCGAAGGCCACGAGCAGTACTTC. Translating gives CASSGEGHEQYF.